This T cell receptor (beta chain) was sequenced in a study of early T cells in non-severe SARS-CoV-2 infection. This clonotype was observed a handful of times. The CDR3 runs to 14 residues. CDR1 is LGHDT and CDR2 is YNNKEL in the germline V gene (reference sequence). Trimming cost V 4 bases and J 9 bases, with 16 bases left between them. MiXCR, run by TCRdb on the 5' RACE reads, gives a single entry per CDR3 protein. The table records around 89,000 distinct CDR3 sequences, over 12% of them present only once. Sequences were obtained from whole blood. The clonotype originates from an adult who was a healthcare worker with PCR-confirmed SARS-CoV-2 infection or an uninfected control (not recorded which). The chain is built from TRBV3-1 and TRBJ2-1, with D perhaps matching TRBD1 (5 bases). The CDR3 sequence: CASSLGGRVGEQFF. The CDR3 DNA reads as TGTGCCAGCAGCCTTGGCGGCAGGGTCGGTGAGCAGTTCTTC.